This T cell receptor (beta chain) emerged from a study of blood T cell repertoires in COVID-19. Deletions cut 0 bases from V and 4 bases from J, with 10 bases between. The germline gives CDR1 SGDLS, CDR2 YYNGEE. There are 14 residues in the CDR3. Clones were sequenced by immunoSEQ multiplex PCR, and TCRdb holds only the in-frame ones, with some missing. The sample carries roughly 110,000 clones, about 84% recorded once. The clonotype comes from a woman aged 55-69 years with acute or convalescent COVID-19. The chain recombines TRBV9 with TRBJ1-2, with D tentatively TRBD1 (6 bases). The source material was peripheral blood. The CDR3 here is CASSVEGQAYGYTF. The CDR3, as DNA: TGTGCCAGCAGCGTAGAGGGACAAGCCTATGGCTACACCTTC.